The next 10 T cell receptor beta chains were all read from a single sample in a study of regulatory T cells in long-lasting Graves disease. As to time point: newly diagnosed GD, antithyroid drugs for less than 3 months. Extracted PBMC RNA gave rise to the TCR library. Both iRepertoire HTBI primers and Arm-PCR of CDR3 regions were used to build the TCR beta libraries. TCRdb reanalysed the multiplex PCR reads using MiXCR and keeps one entry per CDR3 protein. The sample holds under 450,000 distinct CDR3 sequences, over 9.5% seen once. The same data also contributed to another study, on T cells in Graves' hyperthyroidism and ophthalmopathy.

The material sequenced was peripheral blood mononuclear cells (PBMCs), taken at new diagnosis, from a patient treated with antithyroid drugs. The receptors stem from a woman aged 18-30 years with Graves disease.

In this sample, this clonotype turned up many times. The chain is built from TRBV7-3 and TRBJ2-1; 8 nucleotides match TRBD2. CDR3 length equals 16 residues. The trim removed 0 bases at V and 8 bases at J, leaving 9 bases unmatched. Germline V CDR1 and CDR2: SGHTA, FQGTGA. The CDR3 DNA follows: TGTGCCAGCAGCTTAACCCCTCGGACTAGCAGCGATGAGCAGTTCTTC. It translates to CASSLTPRTSSDEQFF.

At least ten counts were recorded for this clonotype. The rearrangement uses TRBV28 and TRBJ1-2; 7 bases align to TRBD1. Per germline, CDR1 MDHEN and CDR2 SYDVKM. With 3 bases clipped from V and 3 bases from J, the junction kept 4 bases outside the gene matches. The CDR3 extends over 14 amino acids. Here the CDR3 DNA reads TGTGCCAGCAGTTTCGACAGGGTTGACTATGGCTACACCTTC. Amino acids: CASSFDRVDYGYTF.

This clonotype was seen ten or more times. This sequence joins TRBV12-3 or TRBV12-4 and TRBJ2-1; 7 nucleotides align to TRBD2. The CDR3 consists of 18 residues. V trimming: 5 bases; J trimming: 0 bases; junction bases outside the gene matches: 13. The CDR3 bases are TGTGCCAGCAGTCCTACGGGGACTACCTTTAGCTCCTACAATGAGCAGTTCTTC. It encodes CASSPTGTTFSSYNEQFF.

The chain has TRBV5-5 and TRBJ2-1; the match to TRBD2 covers 11 bases. CDR1 is SGHKS and CDR2 is YYEKEE in the germline V gene (reference sequence). V trimming: 1 base; J trimming: 0 bases; junction bases outside the gene matches: 12. This CDR3 contains 20 residues. In DNA form, the CDR3 reads TGTGCCAGCAGCTTGCTTCCCACTAGCGGGGGCACCAGCTCCTACAATGAGCAGTTCTTC. This translates into CASSLLPTSGGTSSYNEQFF.

J is TRBJ2-6 and V is TRBV5-1, with a possible D match to TRBD1 (5 bases). Trimming cost V 4 bases and J 0 bases, with 11 bases left between them. Germline V gene data show CDR1 as SGHRS and CDR2 as YFSETQ. This CDR3 comprises 16 residues. The CDR3 reads CASSLVQDSGANVLTF. CDR3 nucleotides: TGCGCCAGCAGCCTCGTACAGGACTCTGGGGCCAACGTCCTGACTTTC.

In this sample, this clonotype turned up many times. This sequence joins TRBV7-9 and TRBJ2-5; D unclear. This CDR3 contains 12 residues. Germline V gives CDR1 SEHNR, CDR2 FQNEAQ (reference sequence). Trimming cost V 3 bases and J 5 bases, with 7 bases left between them. The CDR3 bases are TGTGCCAGCAGCTTTGAAGGGGAGACCCAGTACTTC. It translates to CASSFEGETQYF.

This clonotype was picked up many times. The chain's CDR3 is CASRPTITNTEAFF. The CDR3 bases are TGTGCCAGCAGGCCGACAATTACGAACACTGAAGCTTTCTTT. The rearrangement uses TRBV2 and TRBJ1-1; D ambiguous. Germline CDR1 is SNHLY and CDR2 is FYNNEI. The CDR3 totals 14 residues. Trimming took 6 bases from V and 1 from J, leaving 12 bases between them.

This clonotype was detected only a few times. The rearrangement links TRBV30 to TRBJ1-6; D unclear. The CDR3 loop spans 16 amino acids. Germline lookup yields CDR1 GTSNPN and CDR2 SVGIG (reference sequence). Trimming removed 3 bases from V and 3 bases from J, with 15 bases in between. The CDR3 here is CAWRGYFGNYNSPLHF. The CDR3 coding sequence is TGTGCCTGGAGAGGATACTTCGGGAACTATAATTCACCCCTCCACTTT.

This clonotype was found many times. The chain is built from TRBV28 and TRBJ1-1; D ambiguous. V was cut by 2 bases and J by 0 bases, with 4 bases left in between. Germline V gives CDR1 MDHEN, CDR2 SYDVKM. The CDR3 covers 13 residues. CDR3 nucleotides: TGTGCCAGCAGTTTACCCCTGAACACTGAAGCTTTCTTT. This encodes CASSLPLNTEAFF.

Worth noting for this clonotype: Just one base apart from a much larger clone, this may be a read error. This chain connects TRBV20-1 to TRBJ2-1; D remains ambiguous. CDR3 length: 13 amino acids. CDR1 is DFQATT, CDR2 SNEGSKA, per germline (reference sequence). The CDR3 spells CGARVSIGNEQFF. CDR3 nucleotide sequence: TGCGGTGCTAGGGTGTCTATCGGGAATGAGCAGTTCTTC.